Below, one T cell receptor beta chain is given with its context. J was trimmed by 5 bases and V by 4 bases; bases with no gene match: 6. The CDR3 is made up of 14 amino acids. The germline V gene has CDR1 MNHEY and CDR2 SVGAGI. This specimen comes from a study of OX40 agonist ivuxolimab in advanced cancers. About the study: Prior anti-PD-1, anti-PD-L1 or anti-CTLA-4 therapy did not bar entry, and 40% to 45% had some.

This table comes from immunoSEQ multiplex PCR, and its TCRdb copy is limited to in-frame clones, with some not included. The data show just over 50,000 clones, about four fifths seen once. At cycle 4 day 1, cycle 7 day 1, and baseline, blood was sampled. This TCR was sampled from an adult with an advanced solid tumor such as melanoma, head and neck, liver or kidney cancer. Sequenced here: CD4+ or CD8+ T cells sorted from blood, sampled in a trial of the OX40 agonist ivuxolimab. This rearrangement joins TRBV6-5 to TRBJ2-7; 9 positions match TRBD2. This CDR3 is CASSLGLATDEQYF. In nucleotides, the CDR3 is TGTGCCAGCAGTTTGGGACTAGCTACCGACGAGCAGTACTTC.